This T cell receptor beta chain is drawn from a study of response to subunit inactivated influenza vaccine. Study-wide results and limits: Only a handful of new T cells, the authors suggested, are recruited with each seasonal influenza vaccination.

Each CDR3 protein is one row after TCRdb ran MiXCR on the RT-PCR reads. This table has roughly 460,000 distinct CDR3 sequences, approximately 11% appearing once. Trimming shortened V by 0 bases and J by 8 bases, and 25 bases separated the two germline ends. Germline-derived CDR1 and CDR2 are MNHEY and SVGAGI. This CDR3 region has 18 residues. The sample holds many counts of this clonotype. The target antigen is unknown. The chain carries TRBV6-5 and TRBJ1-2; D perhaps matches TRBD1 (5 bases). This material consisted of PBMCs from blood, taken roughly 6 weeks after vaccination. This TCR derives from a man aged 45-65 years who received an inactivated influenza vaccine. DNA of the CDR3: TGTGCCAGCAGTTACTCCATCGACGGGGACGGGGAGGGAAAAGGCTACACCTTC. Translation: CASSYSIDGDGEGKGYTF.